The entry below describes one TCR beta chain. As originally analysed: From reference gene primer amplification, estimates of nucleated cell counts were derived. The protocol was immunoSEQ multiplex PCR, while the TCRdb copy is restricted to in-frame clones and leaves out a portion. V and J calls and clone size are those listed in that table; D and trimming were worked out from the DNA. The sample shows approximately 200,000 clones, around 90% of them seen only once. The data were obtained in a study of blood T cell repertoires in COVID-19. Study as a whole: Acute-phase and convalescent COVID-19 samples originated in the United States, Italy and Spain. The analysed material was cDNA or gDNA that came from T cells, B-cell-depleted T cells, or PBMCs.

CDR1 and CDR2 from the germline V gene are MNHEY and SMNVEV (reference sequence). V gave up 3 bases and J gave up 4 bases; unmatched junction bases: 4. The CDR3 runs 15 residues. This receptor was obtained from a man aged 70 or older with acute or convalescent COVID-19. V and J are TRBV27 and TRBJ2-2, with 8 bases aligning to TRBD2. The sequenced material came from peripheral blood. CDR3 sequence: CASSFGGAVTGELFF. In DNA, the CDR3 is TGTGCCAGCAGTTTCGGGGGGGCTGTCACCGGGGAGCTGTTTTTT.